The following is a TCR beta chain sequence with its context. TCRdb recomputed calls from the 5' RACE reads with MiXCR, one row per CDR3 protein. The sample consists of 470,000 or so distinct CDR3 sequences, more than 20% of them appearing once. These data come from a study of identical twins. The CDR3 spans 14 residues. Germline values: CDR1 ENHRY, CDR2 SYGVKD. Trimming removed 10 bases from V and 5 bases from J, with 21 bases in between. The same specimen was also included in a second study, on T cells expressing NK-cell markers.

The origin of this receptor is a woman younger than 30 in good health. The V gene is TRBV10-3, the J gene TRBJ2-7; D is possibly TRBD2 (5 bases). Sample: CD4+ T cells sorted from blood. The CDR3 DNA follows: TGTGCCACCCGAGGGCCAGCCGATTCCCACGAGCAGTACTTC. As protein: CATRGPADSHEQYF.